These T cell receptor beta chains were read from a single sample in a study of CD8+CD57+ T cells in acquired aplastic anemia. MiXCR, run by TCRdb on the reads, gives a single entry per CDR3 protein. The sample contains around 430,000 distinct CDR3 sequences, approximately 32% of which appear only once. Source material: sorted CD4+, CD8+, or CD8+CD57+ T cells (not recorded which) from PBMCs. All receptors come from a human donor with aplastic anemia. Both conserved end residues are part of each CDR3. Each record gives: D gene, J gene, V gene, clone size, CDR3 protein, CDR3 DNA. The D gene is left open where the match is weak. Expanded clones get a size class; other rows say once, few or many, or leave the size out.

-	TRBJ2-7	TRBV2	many	CASSLVQAYEQYF	TGTGCCAGCAGTTTAGTACAGGCCTACGAGCAGTACTTC
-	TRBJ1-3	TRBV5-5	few	CASSLGGNVPGNTIYF	TGTGCCAGCAGCTTGGGGGGGAACGTACCTGGAAACACCATATATTTT
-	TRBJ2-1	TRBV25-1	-	CASSEREGRGYNEHHF	TGTGCCAGCAGTGAACGTGAGGGAAGGGGTTACAATGAGCATCACTTC
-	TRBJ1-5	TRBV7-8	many	CASSLVGQPQHF	TGTGCCAGCAGCTTAGTGGGACAGCCCCAGCATTTT
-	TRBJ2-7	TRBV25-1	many	CASSEPPGEQYF	TGTGCCAGCAGTGAACCCCCGGGGGAGCAGTACTTC
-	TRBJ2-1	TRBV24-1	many	CATSQANEQFF	TGTGCCACCAGTCAAGCGAATGAGCAGTTCTTC
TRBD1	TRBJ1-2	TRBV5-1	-	CASKEDRLVFNYGYTF	TGCGCCAGCAAGGAGGACAGGCTTGTTTTTAACTATGGCTACACCTTC
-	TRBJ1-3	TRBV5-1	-	CASSLGRAPTSGNTIYF	TGCGCCAGCAGCTTGGGTAGGGCTCCGACCTCTGGAAACACCATATATTTT
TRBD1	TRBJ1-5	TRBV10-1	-	CASKDRRDQPQHF	TGCGCCAGCAAGGACAGGCGAGATCAGCCCCAGCATTTT
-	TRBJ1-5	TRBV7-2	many	CASSLGGPGNQPQHF	TGTGCCAGCAGCTTAGGGGGGCCGGGCAATCAGCCCCAGCATTTT
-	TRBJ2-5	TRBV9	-	CASGARVGETQYF	TGTGCCAGCGGCGCCCGGGTCGGGGAGACCCAGTACTTC
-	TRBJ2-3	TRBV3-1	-	CASSQDFRSSTDTQYF	TGTGCCAGCAGCCAAGATTTCAGGTCTAGCACAGATACGCAGTATTTT
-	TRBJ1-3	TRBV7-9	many	CASSMDSGNTIYF	TGTGCCAGCAGCATGGACAGTGGAAACACCATATATTTT
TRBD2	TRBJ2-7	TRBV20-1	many	CSATSGGTYEQYF	TGCAGTGCTACTAGCGGGGGGACCTACGAGCAGTACTTC
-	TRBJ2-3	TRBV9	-	CASAGRSRGGVTDTQYF	TGTGCCAGCGCTGGTCGCTCGCGGGGTGGGGTCACAGATACGCAGTATTTT
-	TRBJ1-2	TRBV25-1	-	CASSESEALGYGYTF	TGTGCCAGCAGTGAATCCGAGGCCCTGGGCTATGGCTACACCTTC
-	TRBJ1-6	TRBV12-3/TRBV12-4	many	CASRSQTNSPLHF	TGTGCCAGCAGGTCTCAGACGAATTCACCCCTCCACTTT
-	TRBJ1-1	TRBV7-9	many	CASSLAGRANTEAFF	TGTGCCAGCAGCTTAGCTGGCAGGGCTAACACTGAAGCTTTCTTT
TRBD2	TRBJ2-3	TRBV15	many	CATRTSGTEDTQYF	TGTGCCACCAGAACTAGCGGGACTGAAGATACGCAGTATTTT
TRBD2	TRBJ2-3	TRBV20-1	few	CSARAYGLAGATDTQYF	TGCAGTGCTAGAGCATACGGACTAGCGGGGGCCACAGATACGCAGTATTTT
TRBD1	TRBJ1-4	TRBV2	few	CASSLEATGQSEKLFF	TGTGCCAGCAGTTTGGAAGCGACAGGGCAAAGTGAAAAACTGTTTTTT
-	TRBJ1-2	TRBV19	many	CASTTTESNYGYTF	TGTGCCAGTACCACGACGGAATCCAACTATGGCTACACCTTC
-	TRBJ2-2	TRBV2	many	CASSEGGRGVELFF	TGTGCCAGCAGTGAGGGGGGGCGAGGGGTGGAGCTGTTTTTT
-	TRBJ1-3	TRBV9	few	CASSLKMGASSGNTIYF	TGTGCCAGCAGCCTAAAAATGGGGGCGAGCTCTGGAAACACCATATATTTT
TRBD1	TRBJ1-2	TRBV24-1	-	CATSAKLDREVPNYGYTF	TGTGCCACCAGTGCTAAGTTGGACAGGGAGGTACCTAACTATGGCTACACCTTC
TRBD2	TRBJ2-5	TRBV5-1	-	CASSWGGQETQYF	TGCGCCAGCAGCTGGGGGGGGCAAGAGACCCAGTACTTC
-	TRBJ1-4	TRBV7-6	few	CASSLSGVNEKLFF	TGTGCCAGCAGCTTAAGTGGCGTTAATGAAAAACTGTTTTTT
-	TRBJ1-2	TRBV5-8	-	CASSLVLGSHYGYTF	TGTGCCAGCAGCTTGGTTCTGGGGTCGCACTATGGCTACACCTTC
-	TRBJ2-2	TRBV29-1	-	CSLGGSAGELFF	TGCAGTCTGGGGGGCTCGGCCGGGGAGCTGTTTTTT
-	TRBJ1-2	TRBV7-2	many	CASSQSVSYGYTF	TGTGCCAGCAGCCAATCAGTTAGCTATGGCTACACCTTC
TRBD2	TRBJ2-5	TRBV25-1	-	CASSSTSGGYQETQYF	TGTGCCAGCAGTTCGACTAGCGGGGGATACCAAGAGACCCAGTACTTC
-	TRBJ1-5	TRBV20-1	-	CSARGARASDQPQHF	TGCAGTGCCCGTGGGGCCAGGGCGAGTGATCAGCCCCAGCATTTT
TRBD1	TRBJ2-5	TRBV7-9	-	CASSRDRVSETQYF	TGTGCCAGCAGCCGGGACAGGGTTTCAGAGACCCAGTACTTC
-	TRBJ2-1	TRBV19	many	CASSLRGYEQFF	TGTGCCAGTAGCCTAAGGGGGTATGAGCAGTTCTTC
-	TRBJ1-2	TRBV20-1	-	CSAPGPRDGYTF	TGCAGTGCCCCGGGACCTAGGGATGGCTACACCTTC
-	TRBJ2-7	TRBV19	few	CASSTTGEYF	TGTGCCAGTAGTACTACCGGGGAGTACTTC
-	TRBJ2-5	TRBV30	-	CAWRGQETQYF	TGTGCCTGGAGGGGACAAGAGACCCAGTACTTC
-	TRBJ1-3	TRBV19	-	CASKPRPGPISGNTIYF	TGTGCCAGTAAACCCCGACCAGGGCCTATATCTGGAAACACCATATATTTT
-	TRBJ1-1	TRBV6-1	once	CASSPVTDNTEAFF	TGTGCCAGCAGCCCCGTGACGGATAACACTGAAGCTTTCTTT
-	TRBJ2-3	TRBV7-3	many	CASSRDLTDTQYF	TGTGCCAGCAGTCGGGACCTCACAGATACGCAGTATTTT
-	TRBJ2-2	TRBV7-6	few	CASRGSSGELFF	TGTGCCAGCAGGGGATCCTCCGGGGAGCTGTTTTTT
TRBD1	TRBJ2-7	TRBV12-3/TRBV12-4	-	CASSARDRGLLEQYF	TGTGCCAGCAGTGCCCGGGACAGGGGGCTTTTGGAGCAGTACTTC
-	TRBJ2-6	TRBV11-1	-	CASSPPAGPSSSGANVLTF	TGTGCCAGCAGCCCCCCGGCCGGGCCGTCATCCTCTGGGGCCAACGTCCTGACTTTC
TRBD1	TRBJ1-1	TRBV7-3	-	CASSGGTGTNTEAFF	TGTGCCAGCAGCGGAGGGACAGGGACCAACACTGAAGCTTTCTTT
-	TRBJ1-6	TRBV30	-	CAWSIETADSPLHF	TGTGCCTGGAGTATAGAGACTGCCGATTCACCCCTCCACTTT
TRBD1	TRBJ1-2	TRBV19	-	CASSVTGTEANYGYTF	TGTGCCAGTAGTGTCACCGGGACAGAAGCTAACTATGGCTACACCTTC
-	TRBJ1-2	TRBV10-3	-	CAISAGAGNTF	TGTGCCATCAGTGCTGGGGCTGGAAACACCTTC
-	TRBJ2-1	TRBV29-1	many	CSVATGGGFNEQFF	TGCAGCGTGGCTACAGGGGGAGGGTTCAATGAGCAGTTCTTC
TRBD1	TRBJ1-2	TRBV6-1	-	CASSPRGTGGNYGYTF	TGTGCCAGCAGTCCCCGAGGGACAGGGGGGAACTATGGCTACACCTTC
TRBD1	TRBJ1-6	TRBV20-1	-	CSASDRAKESPLHF	TGCAGTGCTTCGGACAGGGCGAAAGAATCACCCCTCCACTTT
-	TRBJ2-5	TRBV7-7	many	CASSLDAQETQYF	TGTGCTAGCAGCTTAGATGCCCAAGAGACCCAGTACTTC